The 20 T cell receptor beta chains below were found in one sample sequenced in a study of cytomegalovirus exposure and HLA in healthy donors. A multiplex PCR was run with 60 Vbeta primers and 13 Jbeta primers. Libraries were prepared by immunoSEQ multiplex PCR; TCRdb keeps only in-frame clonotypes and omits some of them. The sample shows 90,000 to 120,000 clones, 77% of them seen only once. The sample taken for sequencing was PBMCs. All receptors derive from a male donor in good health and CMV-seronegative.

V is TRBV7-3 and J is TRBJ1-5; 7 positions match TRBD1. Unmatched junction bases numbered 3, after V lost 5 bases and J lost 2 bases. CDR3 length equals 14 residues. The germline CDR1 and CDR2 sequences are SGHTA and FQGTGA. The CDR3 is CASSPDRGNQPQHF. For the CDR3, the DNA is TGTGCCAGCAGCCCCGACAGGGGCAATCAGCCCCAGCATTTT.

The V and J genes are TRBV7-2 and TRBJ2-1, with 9 bases fitting TRBD2. The CDR3 totals 15 residues. Germline CDR1 is SGHTA and CDR2 is FQGNSA. V lost 3 bases, J lost 10 bases, and 10 bases stayed unmatched. Written as DNA, the CDR3 is TGTGCCAGCAGCTTCGACGGCGGGAGGGCCCGCGAGCAGTTCTTC. It translates to CASSFDGGRAREQFF.

V usage is TRBV7-6 and J usage is TRBJ2-7; 10 bases line up with TRBD2. The J segment lost 6 bases and the V segment lost 0 bases, leaving 2 bases of the junction unmatched. The CDR3 runs to 14 residues. Germline values: CDR1 SGHVS, CDR2 FNYEAQ. CDR3 amino acids: CASSLAASGSEQYF. The CDR3 DNA reads as TGTGCCAGCAGCTTAGCGGCTAGCGGGAGCGAGCAGTACTTC.

The V call is TRBV10-3, the J call TRBJ1-5; 7 positions agree with TRBD1. V shed 2 bases, J shed 6 bases, and the junction held 7 bases outside the gene matches. CDR3 size: 15 residues. CDR1 is ENHRY, CDR2 SYGVKD, per germline. CDR3 region: CAISESGAGGQPQHF. The DNA for the CDR3 is TGTGCCATCAGTGAGAGTGGGGCAGGGGGTCAGCCCCAGCATTTT.

The table lists this clone with a count of one. The chain combines TRBV28 with TRBJ2-5, with TRBD1 identical over 9 bases. This CDR3 is 16 amino acids long. CDR1 is MDHEN and CDR2 is SYDVKM in the germline V gene. J gave up 3 bases and V 1 base, and 6 bases lay outside the gene matches. This CDR3 reads CASSLSGTGREETQYF. For the CDR3, the DNA is TGTGCCAGCAGTTTATCAGGGACAGGGCGAGAAGAGACCCAGTACTTC.

The rearrangement uses TRBV28 and TRBJ1-5; 7 bases are shared with TRBD1. V trimming: 5 bases; J trimming: 6 bases; junction bases outside the gene matches: 7. The germline gives CDR1 MDHEN, CDR2 SYDVKM. CDR3 length equals 14 residues. The CDR3 loop is CASSGGQESQPQHF. DNA for the CDR3: TGTGCCAGCAGTGGCGGACAGGAAAGTCAGCCCCAGCATTTT.

This clone occurred once. The chain couples TRBV9 to TRBJ2-5, with 8 nucleotides matching TRBD2. The tail of the sequence fits TRBJ2-7 better, so the J call may be wrong. The length of the CDR3 is 15 residues. CDR1 is SGDLS and CDR2 is YYNGEE in the germline V gene. The CDR3 protein is CASSVGSGGSYEQYF. The CDR3 coding sequence is TGTGCCAGCAGCGTAGGAAGCGGGGGCTCCTACGAGCAGTACTTC.

This clone was seen only a few times. The V and J genes are TRBV6-5 and TRBJ1-3, with TRBD1 identical over 9 bases. V gave up 8 bases and J gave up 2 bases; unmatched junction bases: 7. CDR1 and CDR2 (germline): MNHEY, SVGAGI. This CDR3 has 15 residues. CDR3 region: CASRGQGTTGNTIYF. CDR3 in DNA: TGTGCCAGCCGGGGACAGGGAACTACTGGAAACACCATATATTTT.

The V gene is TRBV6-5, the J gene TRBJ1-1; TRBD1 aligns across 7 bases. With V trimmed by 0 bases and J by 1 base, 5 bases remained unmatched. The CDR3 covers 16 residues. Per germline, CDR1 MNHEY and CDR2 SVGAGI. CDR3 DNA sequence: TGTGCCAGCAGTTACTCGCATGGGACAGCGAACACTGAAGCTTTCTTT. Protein: CASSYSHGTANTEAFF.

The V and J genes are TRBV9 and TRBJ2-1; 10 bases map to TRBD2. J lost 9 bases, V lost 4 bases, and 13 bases had no gene match. Germline V lookup: CDR1 SGDLS, CDR2 YYNGEE. The CDR3 runs 16 residues. CDR3 amino acids: CASSPEVAGGYGEQFF. The CDR3 bases are TGTGCCAGCAGCCCAGAGGTAGCGGGAGGTTACGGTGAGCAGTTCTTC.

A single count supports this clone. This CDR3 reads CASSPEPGANTEAFF. The CDR3 DNA follows: TGTGCCAGCTCACCAGAGCCAGGGGCGAACACTGAAGCTTTCTTT. This chain joins TRBV18 and TRBJ1-1; a possible D gene is TRBD1 (6 bases). The V end was cut by 2 bases, the J end by 1 base, with 11 bases between. The CDR3 consists of 15 residues. Germline values: CDR1 KGHSH, CDR2 LQKENI.

This sequence joins TRBV21-1 and TRBJ1-1. TRBV21-1 is flagged as a pseudogene. The CDR3 runs to 15 residues. Here the CDR3 reads CASSKSRGGATEAFF. CDR3 DNA: TGTGCCAGCAGCAAAAGCCGGGGGGGGGCCACTGAAGCTTTCTTT.

V is TRBV5-1 and J is TRBJ2-7, with D perhaps TRBD2 (6 bases). The V end lost 4 bases, the J end lost 2 bases, and 13 bases lay between the germline ends. CDR1 is SGHRS, CDR2 YFSETQ, per germline. The CDR3 is 14 residues long. CDR3 in amino acids: CASSTGTSPYEQYF. The CDR3 nucleotides read TGCGCCAGCAGCACCGGGACTTCTCCCTACGAGCAGTACTTC. The entire variable domain, with the rest obtained from reference TRBV5-1 and TRBJ2-7, is as follows: KAGVTQTPRYLIKTRGQQVTLSCSPISGHRSVSWYQQTPGQGLQFLFEYFSETQRNKGNFPGRFSGRQFSNSRSEMNVSTLELGDSALYLCASSTGTSPYEQYFGPGTRLTVT.

The V gene is TRBV11-2, the J gene TRBJ2-5; 8 nucleotides agree with TRBD2. J gave up 8 bases and V 3 bases, and 17 bases lay outside the gene matches. Per the germline V gene, CDR1 is SGHAT and CDR2 is FQNNGV. The CDR3 extends over 17 amino acids. CDR3 in DNA: TGTGCCAGCAGCTTGCGGAGGAGCGGGAGCCCAAGGTCCACCCAGTACTTC. Its protein product is CASSLRRSGSPRSTQYF.

This rearrangement joins TRBV29-1 to TRBJ1-1; D remains ambiguous. The CDR3 is 12 amino acids. Germline CDR1 reads SQVTM; CDR2 reads ANQGSEA. The V end lost 3 bases, the J end lost 1 base, and 6 bases lay between the germline ends. DNA for the CDR3: TGCAGCGTTGACTCGGGGAACACTGAAGCTTTCTTT. Translated, it gives CSVDSGNTEAFF.

The chain joins TRBV28 to TRBJ2-1, with D perhaps TRBD2 (6 bases). Germline lookup yields CDR1 MDHEN and CDR2 SYDVKM. The CDR3 length is 15 residues. Trimming took off 5 bases at V and 0 bases at J, with 11 bases between the two ends. CDR3 nucleotides: TGTGCCAGCAGTCGTCACGGGAGCTCCTACAATGAGCAGTTCTTC. It translates to CASSRHGSSYNEQFF.

This chain connects TRBV28 to TRBJ2-5, with 13 bases aligning to TRBD2. The CDR3 has 15 residues. CDR1 is MDHEN and CDR2 is SYDVKM in the germline V gene. With 5 bases clipped from V and 6 bases from J, the junction kept 6 bases outside the gene matches. Here the CDR3 DNA reads TGTGCCAGCAGTCCGCTGACTAGCGGGAGGAAGACCCAGTACTTC. As protein: CASSPLTSGRKTQYF.

The chain is built from TRBV19 and TRBJ2-2; possibly TRBD2 for D (5 bases). V lost 5 bases and J lost 2, with 9 bases in between. Germline CDR1 LNHDA, CDR2 SQIVND (reference sequence). This CDR3 has 14 amino acids. CDR3 in amino acids: CASSPRGNTGELFF. The CDR3 DNA reads as TGTGCCAGTAGTCCCCGGGGAAACACCGGGGAGCTGTTTTTT.

J is TRBJ1-2 and V is TRBV27; 8 bases fit TRBD1. After removal of 5 bases from V and 4 bases from J, the junction contained 12 bases not matched to a gene. Germline-derived CDR1 and CDR2 are MNHEY and SMNVEV (reference sequence). CDR3 length: 16 residues. The CDR3 bases are TGTGCCAGCAGTCCACGACAGGGGTTCCAGGGCTATGGCTACACCTTC. It is translated as CASSPRQGFQGYGYTF.

In this sample, this clone turned up a few times. The CDR3 loop is CASSSHSNYGYTF. The CDR3 DNA sequence: TGTGCCAGCAGTTCCCACAGTAACTATGGCTACACCTTC. The chain couples TRBV28 to TRBJ1-2; D remains ambiguous. V was shortened by 4 bases and J by 1 base, with 7 bases between the two germline ends. The CDR3 is 13 residues long. Per the germline V gene, CDR1 is MDHEN and CDR2 is SYDVKM.